A selection of T cell receptor beta chains follows, all from one sample in a study of blood T cell repertoires in COVID-19. Only in-frame clones appear in the TCRdb table, and some are missing; sequencing was by immunoSEQ multiplex PCR. The table shows under 75,000 clones, with about 76% occurring only once. The material sequenced was peripheral blood. The receptors were sampled from an elderly woman with active or convalescent COVID-19. The CDR3 runs from the conserved cysteine through the conserved F or W. D genes are given only for firm matches. Some rows have no size entry. The others give once, few or many, or a class for an expanded clone.

. | TRBJ2-7 | . | TRBV5-5 | CASSFEVQGYEQYF | TGTGCCAGCAGCTTTGAGGTTCAGGGATACGAGCAGTACTTC
. | TRBJ1-2 | TRBD1 | TRBV3-1/TRBV3-2 | CASSPDRAPGYTF | TGTGCCAGCAGCCCGGACAGGGCTCCTGGCTACACCTTC
. | TRBJ2-1 | . | TRBV7-7 | CASSRLNSEQFF | TGTGCTAGCAGCCGTCTCAATAGTGAGCAGTTCTTC
once | TRBJ1-3 | . | TRBV11-2 | CASSLGGLDSGNTIYF | TGTGCCAGCAGCTTAGGGGGGCTCGATTCTGGAAACACCATATATTTT
. | TRBJ2-7 | . | TRBV5-1 | CASSLGEGIQQYF | TGCGCCAGCAGCTTGGGTGAGGGCATACAGCAGTACTTC
once | TRBJ2-7 | . | TRBV6-2/TRBV6-3 | CASSYSAGDPYEQYF | TGTGCCAGCAGTTACTCGGCAGGGGATCCCTACGAGCAGTACTTC
few | TRBJ2-7 | . | TRBV6-5 | CASGGGGGEQYF | TGTGCCTCCGGTGGGGGAGGGGGCGAGCAGTACTTC
. | TRBJ2-2 | TRBD2 | TRBV10-3 | CAISESDQRGNTGELFF | TGTGCCATCAGTGAGTCCGATCAGCGGGGGAACACCGGGGAGCTGTTTTTT
. | TRBJ2-1 | TRBD2 | TRBV9 | CASSVVASGVSYNEQFF | TGTGCCAGCAGCGTAGTGGCTAGCGGGGTCTCCTACAATGAGCAGTTCTTC
once | TRBJ2-2 | TRBD2 | TRBV6-6 | CANSLGTSGGRTGELFF | TGTGCCAACAGTCTAGGGACTAGCGGGGGGCGCACCGGGGAGCTGTTTTTT
. | TRBJ2-3 | . | TRBV27 | CASTPGGFSTDTQYF | TGTGCCAGCACCCCCGGCGGGTTTAGCACAGATACGCAGTATTTT
. | TRBJ1-3 | . | TRBV6-5 | CASSYSRGNTIYF | TGTGCCAGCAGTTACTCTCGGGGGAACACCATATATTTT
. | TRBJ2-1 | . | TRBV7-3 | CASSPGTGNEQFF | TGTGCCAGCAGCCCCGGAACAGGGAATGAGCAGTTCTTC
. | TRBJ2-6 | . | TRBV18 | CASSPAAMGANVLTF | TGTGCCAGCTCACCTGCGGCCATGGGGGCCAACGTCCTGACTTTC
. | TRBJ1-1 | TRBD1 | TRBV5-1 | CASSLVQGAVNTEAFF | TGCGCCAGCAGCTTGGTCCAGGGGGCCGTGAACACTGAAGCTTTCTTT
. | TRBJ2-2 | . | TRBV7-2 | CASSLALGPNGGELFF | TGTGCCAGCAGCTTAGCGCTTGGGCCAAACGGCGGGGAGCTGTTTTTT
. | TRBJ2-2 | . | TRBV3-1/TRBV3-2 | CASSRQTANTGELFF | TGTGCCAGCAGCCGCCAGACAGCGAACACCGGGGAGCTGTTTTTT
. | TRBJ1-5 | . | TRBV21-1 | CASSRPGLRDMEPQHF | TGTGCCAGCAGCAGACCGGGACTACGGGATATGGAGCCCCAGCATTTT
. | TRBJ2-7 | . | TRBV19 | CASSRGGTDGNEQYF | TGTGCCAGTAGTAGAGGGGGTACGGATGGCAACGAGCAGTACTTC
. | TRBJ2-7 | TRBD1 | TRBV7-9 | CASSLALRTGEEQYF | TGTGCCAGCAGCTTAGCGCTGAGGACAGGGGAAGAGCAGTACTTC
. | TRBJ2-5 | . | TRBV5-1 | CASSLISGPETQYF | TGCGCCAGCAGCTTGATCTCTGGCCCGGAGACCCAGTACTTC
. | TRBJ1-1 | . | TRBV6-4 | CASAPSGGRGWDTEAFF | TGTGCCAGCGCCCCGTCCGGGGGGCGGGGGTGGGACACTGAAGCTTTCTTT
. | TRBJ2-3 | . | TRBV19 | CASSIMGPTDTQYF | TGTGCCAGTAGTATAATGGGCCCCACAGATACGCAGTATTTT
. | TRBJ2-1 | TRBD1 | TRBV5-1 | CASSVPGKGGDEQFF | TGCGCCAGCAGCGTCCCAGGAAAAGGGGGCGATGAGCAGTTCTTC
. | TRBJ1-5 | . | TRBV4-3 | CASSQPFGAGEASYSNQPQHF | TGCGCCAGCAGCCAACCTTTTGGGGCAGGGGAAGCGTCTTATAGCAATCAGCCCCAGCATTTT
. | TRBJ2-5 | TRBD2 | TRBV19 | CASSILTSGGVETQYF | TGTGCCAGTAGTATTTTGACTAGCGGGGGCGTAGAGACCCAGTACTTC
. | TRBJ1-2 | . | TRBV6-1 | CASSDRALQINYGYTF | TGTGCCAGCAGTGACAGGGCACTACAAATTAACTATGGCTACACCTTC
. | TRBJ1-5 | . | TRBV3-1/TRBV3-2 | CASSQTGQTQPQHF | TGTGCCAGCAGCCAAACTGGACAAACGCAGCCCCAGCATTTT
once | TRBJ1-1 | TRBD1 | TRBV28 | CASSEPGQGVNTEAFF | TGTGCCAGCTCCGAACCCGGACAGGGGGTGAACACTGAAGCTTTCTTT
. | TRBJ1-2 | . | TRBV7-8 | CASSLRAKGEGGYTF | TGTGCCAGCAGCTTGAGGGCCAAGGGTGAGGGTGGCTACACCTTC
. | TRBJ2-3 | . | TRBV28 | CASTPNTDTQYF | TGTGCCAGCACACCTAACACAGATACGCAGTATTTT
. | TRBJ2-3 | . | TRBV11-2 | CASRGFAGRTDTQYF | TGTGCCAGCAGAGGGTTTGCGGGGCGGACAGATACGCAGTATTTT
. | TRBJ1-1 | TRBD1 | TRBV28 | CASSLFTGGKTEAFF | TGTGCCAGCAGTTTATTTACAGGGGGGAAAACTGAAGCTTTCTTT
. | TRBJ2-3 | . | TRBV14 | CASSQDPGYGTDTQYF | TGTGCCAGCAGCCAAGATCCCGGGTACGGCACAGATACGCAGTATTTT
few | TRBJ2-1 | TRBD2 | TRBV9 | CASSVAASGYNEQFF | TGTGCCAGCAGCGTAGCGGCTAGCGGTTACAATGAGCAGTTCTTC
once | TRBJ1-1 | . | TRBV21-1 | CASSNDRRRTEAFF | TGTGCCAGCAGCAATGACAGGAGGAGAACTGAAGCTTTCTTT
. | TRBJ1-2 | TRBD1 | TRBV25-1 | CASSEPTGRDYGYTF | TGTGCCAGCAGTGAACCGACAGGGCGCGACTATGGCTACACCTTC
few | TRBJ1-2 | . | TRBV19 | CASSTKTGNYGYTF | TGTGCCAGTAGCACCAAAACAGGGAACTATGGCTACACCTTC
. | TRBJ1-5 | . | TRBV3-1/TRBV3-2 | CASSPDSWNQPQHF | TGTGCCAGCAGTCCGGACAGTTGGAATCAGCCCCAGCATTTT
. | TRBJ1-3 | . | TRBV6-2/TRBV6-3 | CASSYGSSGNTIYF | TGTGCCAGCAGTTACGGCAGCTCTGGAAACACCATATATTTT
. | TRBJ1-4 | . | TRBV6-5 | CASNQGNEKLFF | TGTGCCAGCAATCAGGGTAATGAAAAACTGTTTTTT
. | TRBJ1-6 | . | TRBV4-2 | CASSQENRDSPLHF | TGTGCCAGCAGCCAAGAGAACAGGGATTCACCCCTCCACTTT
. | TRBJ1-1 | TRBD1 | TRBV20-1 | CRAQGGTEAFF | TGCAGGGCACAGGGGGGGACTGAAGCTTTCTTT
. | TRBJ1-1 | TRBD1 | TRBV6-5 | CASSSGTGYFEAFF | TGTGCCAGCAGCTCCGGGACAGGGTACTTTGAAGCTTTCTTT
few | TRBJ1-6 | TRBD1 | TRBV4-3 | CASSPGDRVRSPLHF | TGCGCCAGCAGCCCCGGCGACAGGGTTCGGTCACCCCTCCACTTT
. | TRBJ2-1 | TRBD2 | TRBV7-8 | CASSRAGGPNEQFF | TGTGCCAGCAGCCGAGCGGGGGGGCCCAATGAGCAGTTCTTC
. | TRBJ1-2 | TRBD1 | TRBV9 | CASSVGGQGANGYTF | TGTGCCAGCAGCGTAGGGGGACAGGGGGCTAACGGCTACACCTTC
. | TRBJ1-5 | . | TRBV7-3 | CASSSRQGNQPQHF | TGTGCCAGCAGCTCTCGACAGGGCAATCAGCCCCAGCATTTT
. | TRBJ1-2 | . | TRBV7-2 | CASSLAGRGYGYTF | TGTGCCAGCAGCTTAGCTGGCAGGGGTTATGGCTACACCTTC
. | TRBJ1-2 | . | TRBV19 | CASSISSVSSNGYTF | TGTGCCAGTAGTATCTCCAGTGTTTCTTCGAATGGCTACACCTTC
. | TRBJ1-6 | TRBD1 | TRBV4-3 | CASSQDRTGSRSPLHF | TGCGCCAGCAGCCAAGATAGGACAGGGTCTAGGTCACCCCTCCACTTT
. | TRBJ1-1 | TRBD1 | TRBV9 | CASSIGGTGLNTEAFF | TGTGCCAGCAGCATCGGTGGGACAGGGCTGAACACTGAAGCTTTCTTT
few | TRBJ2-7 | . | TRBV6-2/TRBV6-3 | CASSYRAGKGYEQYF | TGTGCCAGCAGTTACCGGGCAGGGAAGGGCTACGAGCAGTACTTC
once | TRBJ2-2 | TRBD1 | TRBV18 | CASSPIRGRGGELFF | TGTGCCAGCTCACCAATCAGGGGGCGAGGCGGGGAGCTGTTTTTT
few | TRBJ1-2 | . | TRBV5-1 | CASSPLTGSGPYGYTF | TGCGCCAGCAGCCCCCTGACCGGGTCCGGCCCCTATGGCTACACCTTC
. | TRBJ1-4 | . | TRBV18 | CASSRTESNEKLFF | TGTGCCAGCTCACGGACAGAGAGTAATGAAAAACTGTTTTTT
few | TRBJ1-6 | . | TRBV12-2 | CASRLARGYNSPLHF | TGTGCAAGTCGCTTAGCCAGGGGCTATAATTCACCCCTCCACTTT
few | TRBJ2-7 | . | TRBV5-1 | CASSFAPTYEQYF | TGCGCCAGCAGCTTCGCGCCGACCTACGAGCAGTACTTC
. | TRBJ1-2 | TRBD1 | TRBV2 | CASSEALRDRGSGYTF | TGTGCCAGCAGTGAAGCGCTTCGGGACAGGGGGTCTGGCTACACCTTC
once | TRBJ1-4 | TRBD1 | TRBV7-2 | CASSEGQGATNEKLFF | TGTGCCAGCAGCGAAGGACAGGGGGCAACTAATGAAAAACTGTTTTTT